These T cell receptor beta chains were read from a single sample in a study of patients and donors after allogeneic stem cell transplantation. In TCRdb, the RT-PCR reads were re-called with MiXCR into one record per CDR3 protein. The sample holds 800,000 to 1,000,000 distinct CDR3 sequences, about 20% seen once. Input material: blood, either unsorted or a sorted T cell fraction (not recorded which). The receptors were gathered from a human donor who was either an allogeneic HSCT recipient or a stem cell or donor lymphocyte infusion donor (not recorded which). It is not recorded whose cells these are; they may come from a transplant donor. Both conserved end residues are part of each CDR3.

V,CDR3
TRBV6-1,CASSLHGTGGYEQYF
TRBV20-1,CSAQTASNYGYTF
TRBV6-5,CASSYSGAGGETQYF
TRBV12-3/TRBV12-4,CASSLKRGAYGYTF
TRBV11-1,CASSLVIAGGPIYNEQFF
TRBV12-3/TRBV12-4,CASSSWYNEQFF
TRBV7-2,CASSRTVYDEQYF
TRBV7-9,CASSSRGSSVETGELFF
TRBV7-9,CASSLGGKVTDTQYF
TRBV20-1,CSARPAGTDNQPQHF
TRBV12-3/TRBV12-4,CASSSRSSHEQFF
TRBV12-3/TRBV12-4,CASTQTGQGKYGYTF
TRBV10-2,CASRQTGVDLYEQYF
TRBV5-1,CASSFDRVLNTEAFF
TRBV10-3,CAISEVIPGANVLTF
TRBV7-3,CASSPQVDSPLHF
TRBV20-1,CSASMTGGSYNEQFF
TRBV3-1,CASSQVPASLNSYNEQFF
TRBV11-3,CASSLAGGVMDTQYF
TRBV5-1,CASSPSTGANYGYTF
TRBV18,CASSPIDRVGNEQFF
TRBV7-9,CASSLARTNTGELFF